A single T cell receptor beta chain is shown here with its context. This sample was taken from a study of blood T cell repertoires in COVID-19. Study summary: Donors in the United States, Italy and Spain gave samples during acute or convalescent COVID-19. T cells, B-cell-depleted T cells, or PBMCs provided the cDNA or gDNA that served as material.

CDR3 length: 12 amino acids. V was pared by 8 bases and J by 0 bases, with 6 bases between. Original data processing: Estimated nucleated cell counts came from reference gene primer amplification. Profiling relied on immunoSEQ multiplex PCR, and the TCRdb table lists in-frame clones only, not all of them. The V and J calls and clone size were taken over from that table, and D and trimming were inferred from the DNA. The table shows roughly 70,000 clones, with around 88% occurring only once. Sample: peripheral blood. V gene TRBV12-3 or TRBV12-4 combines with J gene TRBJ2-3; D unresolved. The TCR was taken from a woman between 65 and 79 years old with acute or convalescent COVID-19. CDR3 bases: TGTGCCAGCTTGAGGAGCACAGATACGCAGTATTTT. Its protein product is CASLRSTDTQYF.